Included here is one TCR beta chain sequence, with context. Its target is unknown. This sample was included in a study of cytomegalovirus exposure and HLA in healthy donors. CDR1 is LGHNA and CDR2 is YSLEER in the germline V gene. Trimming removed 2 bases from V and 6 bases from J; junction bases left unmatched: 4. This CDR3 contains 14 residues. Donors in the study were healthy people who gave bone marrow. The PCR used 60 Vbeta and 13 Jbeta primers. Some clones are missing from TCRdb's copy, which holds only in-frame ones; the method was immunoSEQ multiplex PCR. This table holds approximately 180,000 clones, more than 9.5% found once. Findings and caveats of the study: A later analysis by the authors found several of the most significant clusters apparently linked to common viral pathogens.

Specimen: PBMCs. The gene calls are TRBV4-3 and TRBJ2-3; 8 positions agree with TRBD2. This sequence was found in a man in his forties or fifties in good health and CMV-seropositive. The CDR3 loop is CASSQNLAGDTQYF. CDR3 DNA: TGCGCCAGCAGCCAAAACTTAGCGGGGGATACGCAGTATTTT.